This record looks at one T cell receptor beta chain sequence and its context. This sample is part of a study of tumor T cells in aggressive B-cell lymphoma. Only in-frame clones appear in the TCRdb table, and some are missing; sequencing was by immunoSEQ multiplex PCR. The table includes about 4,000 clones, 80% to 90% detected once. Trimming at V came to 8 bases and at J to 7 bases, leaving 21 bases not matched to a gene. Germline CDR1 reads MNHEY; CDR2 reads SMNVEV (reference sequence). The CDR3 extends over 17 amino acids. This receptor was obtained from an adult with diffuse large B cell lymphoma. The chain recombines TRBV27 with TRBJ2-3; TRBD2 aligns across 7 bases. Sample: tumor tissue. This chain's CDR3 is CASSLRGGLSVYNTQYF. The CDR3 DNA sequence: TGTGCCAGCTCCCTCCGCGGGGGACTATCGGTTTATAATACGCAGTATTTT.